Below, 3 T cell receptor beta chains from the same sample are listed, as sequenced in a study of cytomegalovirus exposure and HLA in healthy donors. Use of 60 Vbeta and 13 Jbeta primers characterized the PCR. Clones were read by immunoSEQ multiplex PCR, and TCRdb kept only the in-frame ones, dropping some. The repertoire holds roughly 120,000 clones, with about four fifths as singletons. What was sequenced was PBMCs. The receptors originated from a woman aged 25 to 39 in good health and CMV-seronegative.

This clone appeared once. Here the CDR3 DNA reads TGTGCCAGCAGGCCGGGACAGAACACTGAAGCTTTCTTT. It codes for CASRPGQNTEAFF. The J gene is TRBJ1-1, the V gene TRBV28, with a possible D match to TRBD1 (6 bases). The CDR3 totals 13 residues. Germline V CDR1 and CDR2: MDHEN, SYDVKM. V gave up 6 bases and J gave up 1 base, with 9 bases separating them.

This chain joins TRBV5-1 and TRBJ2-1, with a weak D call TRBD2 (5 bases). In germline, CDR1 is SGHRS, CDR2 YFSETQ. Trimming left V 4 bases short and J 1 base short, with 15 bases between. The CDR3 totals 16 residues. The CDR3 bases are TGCGCCAGCAGCCACGAGTTGGGAGTTTCCTACAATGAGCAGTTCTTC. Translation: CASSHELGVSYNEQFF.

The genes are TRBV5-1 and TRBJ2-3; maybe TRBD2 (5 bases). The CDR3 runs to 15 residues. Trimming took 4 bases from V and 4 from J, leaving 16 bases between them. Germline CDR1 and CDR2: SGHRS and YFSETQ. The CDR3 loop is CASSPQLERADTQYF. The CDR3 DNA reads as TGCGCCAGCAGCCCCCAACTAGAGCGAGCAGATACGCAGTATTTT.